Described below is a single TCR beta chain sequence and its context. These data originate in a study of cytomegalovirus exposure and HLA in healthy donors. Primers for the PCR totalled 60 Vbeta and 13 Jbeta. TCRdb's table, derived via immunoSEQ multiplex PCR, lists solely in-frame clones and lacks some. The sample has tens of thousands of clones, 6% to 9% seen once; the top ten hold about 2%. Per germline, CDR1 WNHNN and CDR2 SYGVQD (reference sequence). Trimming left V 0 bases short and J 4 bases short, with 10 bases between. The CDR3 runs to 14 residues. The sequenced sample was PBMCs. The chain has TRBV10-1 and TRBJ2-7; perhaps TRBD1 as D (6 bases). The TCR was taken from a man over 45 in good health and CMV-seronegative. CDR3 loop: CASSESQGMYEQYF. CDR3 in DNA: TGCGCCAGCAGTGAGTCGCAGGGGATGTACGAGCAGTACTTC.